The 26 T cell receptor beta chains in this list originate from one sample, sequenced in a study of graft-versus-host responses after intestinal transplantation. Assay: immunoSEQ multiplex PCR; the TCRdb copy retains only in-frame clones and omits some. The profile covers 11,000 to 15,000 clones, with approximately 30% appearing a single time and 5.7% taken by the ten largest. The sequenced sample was alloreactive CD4+ T cells from a mixed lymphocyte reaction culture, obtained before intestinal transplant. The subset was: CFSE-low proliferating T cells sorted from roughly six-day pre-transplant mixed lymphocyte reaction (GvH or HvG direction). Every receptor here comes from a human patient who received an intestinal transplant.

This clone has only a few counts. Written as DNA, the CDR3 is TGTGCCAGCAGCTTAGACTGGGGGGGCACAGATACGCAGTATTTT. It encodes CASSLDWGGTDTQYF. The chain combines TRBV5-6 with TRBJ2-3, with D maybe TRBD2 (6 bases). V lost 2 bases to trimming and J lost 1 base, with 11 bases between them. Germline CDR1 SGHDT, CDR2 YYEEEE. The CDR3 is 15 residues long.

The table lists this clone with a few counts. The gene calls are TRBV7-9 and TRBJ2-2; 9 bases are shared with TRBD1. The germline gives CDR1 SEHNR, CDR2 FQNEAQ (reference sequence). This CDR3 region has 18 residues. V was pared by 5 bases and J by 2 bases, with 12 bases of the junction left unmatched. The CDR3 is CASSRHRGHLTNTGELFF. Written as DNA, the CDR3 is TGTGCCAGCAGCCGCCACAGGGGGCACTTAACAAACACCGGGGAGCTGTTTTTT.

This sequence joins TRBV7-9 and TRBJ1-1, with no clear D. The CDR3 contains 16 residues. Germline assignment: CDR1 SEHNR and CDR2 FQNEAQ (reference sequence). Deletions cut 1 base from V and 2 bases from J, with 14 bases between. Written as DNA, the CDR3 is TGTGCCAGCAGCTTAGATCAGGTCCGGGTCAACACTGAAGCTTTCTTT. This codes for CASSLDQVRVNTEAFF.

The V and J genes are TRBV7-9 and TRBJ1-4, with a weak D call TRBD1 (6 bases). Germline V gives CDR1 SEHNR, CDR2 FQNEAQ (reference sequence). CDR3 length equals 15 residues. V shed 3 bases and J shed 4 bases, with 12 bases lying between them. This CDR3 is CASSLRTGYNEKLFF. CDR3 in DNA: TGTGCCAGCAGCTTGAGAACAGGGTATAATGAAAAACTGTTTTTT.

The V gene is TRBV9, the J gene TRBJ2-1, with TRBD1 identical over 9 bases. J gave up 9 bases and V 0 bases, and 7 bases lay outside the gene matches. The CDR3 is made up of 15 amino acids. CDR1 is SGDLS and CDR2 is YYNGEE in the germline V gene. CDR3: CASSVDGTGYREQFF. The CDR3 bases are TGTGCCAGCAGCGTAGACGGGACAGGGTACCGTGAGCAGTTCTTC.

The chain has TRBV6-5 and TRBJ2-7; D is possibly TRBD1 or TRBD2 (6 bases each). This CDR3 region has 13 residues. V was trimmed by 5 bases and J by 5 bases, leaving 13 bases between them. The V gene's germline CDR1 is MNHEY and CDR2 SVGAGI. CDR3: CASSGGGGNEQYF. For the CDR3, the DNA is TGTGCCAGCAGTGGAGGGGGTGGCAACGAGCAGTACTTC.

This clone was seen more than once but under ten times. A junction boundary mismatches the germline segment, possibly from a read error. The chain is built from TRBV6-5 and TRBJ1-4; unclear D gene. The CDR3 is 15 amino acids. Germline loops: CDR1 MNHEY, CDR2 SVGAGI. Here the CDR3 DNA reads TGTGCCAGCAGTGACTCGGGATCCCCTAATGAAAAACTGTTTTTT. This translates into CASSDSGSPNEKLFF.

The chain joins TRBV10-2 to TRBJ2-7; 11 nucleotides line up with TRBD1. Germline V gives CDR1 WSHSY, CDR2 SAAADI. The CDR3 has 15 residues. With 3 bases clipped from V and 0 bases from J, the junction kept 1 base outside the gene matches. CDR3 in amino acids: CASSDGTGGSYEQYF. For the CDR3, the DNA is TGCGCCAGCAGTGATGGGACAGGGGGCTCCTACGAGCAGTACTTC.

The gene calls are TRBV2 and TRBJ1-6; TRBD1 matches 7 bases. V was pared by 7 bases and J by 7 bases, with 16 bases of the junction left unmatched. Germline assignment: CDR1 SNHLY and CDR2 FYNNEI. The CDR3 loop spans 17 amino acids. In nucleotides, the CDR3 is TGTGCCAGCACAACGGGGTGGACAGGACGGCGGAATTCACCCCTCCACTTT. This encodes CASTTGWTGRRNSPLHF.

In its sample, this clone ranks as medium-sized (0.01 to 0.1%). The J gene is TRBJ1-2, the V gene TRBV6-1; a weak D match, TRBD1 (5 bases). V was clipped by 6 bases and J by 7 bases, with 12 bases between them. Looked up from germline, CDR1 is MNHNS and CDR2 is SASEGT. The CDR3 is made up of 12 amino acids. CDR3 region: CASRPQGFGYTF. The CDR3 region has the DNA TGTGCCAGCAGGCCTCAGGGATTTGGCTACACCTTC.

In this sample, this clone turned up a few times. The chain couples TRBV29-1 to TRBJ2-1; D may match TRBD1 or TRBD2 (8 bases each). Germline CDR1 SQVTM, CDR2 ANQGSEA. This CDR3 contains 16 residues. V lost 3 bases, J lost 1 base, and 16 bases lay in between. For the CDR3, the DNA is TGCAGCGTTGACAGGGGGCCGGGAGGGTCCTACAATGAGCAGTTCTTC. It translates to CSVDRGPGGSYNEQFF.

This clone occurred a few times. V usage is TRBV4-1 and J usage is TRBJ2-2, with D unresolved. The CDR3 has 16 amino acids. Per the germline V gene, CDR1 is MGHRA and CDR2 is YSYEKL. The V gene lost 0 bases and the J gene lost 6 bases, with 14 bases spanning the gap. The CDR3 DNA follows: TGCGCCAGCAGCCAAGAGGGGTTTAGAGGTGCCGGGGAGCTGTTTTTT. This gives the protein CASSQEGFRGAGELFF.

This chain joins TRBV28 and TRBJ1-1; the match to TRBD1 covers 7 bases. V lost 7 bases to trimming and J lost 1 base; unmatched junction nucleotides: 12. The CDR3 sequence is 16 residues long. CDR1 is MDHEN, CDR2 SYDVKM, per germline. CDR3: CASTYTGVGGNTEAFF. The CDR3 bases are TGTGCCAGCACCTATACAGGGGTGGGAGGGAACACTGAAGCTTTCTTT.

In its sample, this clone was seen a few times. The J gene is TRBJ1-1, the V gene TRBV2; D remains unclear. CDR3 length equals 14 residues. Between the trimmed V and J ends, which lost 4 bases and 4 bases, there was a span of 13 bases. CDR1 is SNHLY and CDR2 is FYNNEI in the germline V gene. In nucleotides, the CDR3 is TGTGCCAGCAGTGGAATAGGGTTGCGCACTGAAGCTTTCTTT. Translation: CASSGIGLRTEAFF.

This clone has a handful of counts. The chain links TRBV27 to TRBJ2-1, with 13 bases matching TRBD2. CDR3 length: 16 amino acids. Germline V lookup: CDR1 MNHEY, CDR2 SMNVEV (reference sequence). V lost 3 bases, J lost 6 bases, and 5 bases stayed unmatched. The chain's CDR3 is CASSFLTSGRVNEQFF. In DNA, the CDR3 is TGTGCCAGCAGTTTCCTCACTAGCGGGAGGGTCAATGAGCAGTTCTTC.

This clone occurred once. The genes are TRBV19 and TRBJ2-1, with 10 bases fitting TRBD2. The ends lost 7 bases at V and 0 bases at J; junction bases unmatched: 6. From germline, CDR1 is LNHDA and CDR2 SQIVND (reference sequence). This CDR3 comprises 16 residues. The CDR3 is CASTKSSGSSYNEQFF. CDR3 nucleotide sequence: TGTGCCAGTACCAAGTCTAGCGGGAGCTCCTACAATGAGCAGTTCTTC. The variable domain in full, with the rest retrieved from reference TRBV19 and TRBJ2-1, is DGGITQSPKYLFRKEGQNVTLSCEQNLNHDAMYWYRQDPGQGLRLIYYSQIVNDFQKGDIAEGYSVSREKKESFPLTVTSAQKNPTAFYLCASTKSSGSSYNEQFFGPGTRLTVL.

CDR3 protein: CASSPGGGWLLVNTEAFF. CDR3 coding DNA: TGTGCCAGCAGTCCCGGCGGGGGGTGGCTTTTAGTGAACACTGAAGCTTTCTTT. This chain uses TRBV28 with TRBJ1-1; a possible D gene is TRBD1 (5 bases). Trimming removed 5 bases from V and 0 bases from J, with 22 bases in between. The CDR3 has 18 residues. Looked up from germline, CDR1 is MDHEN and CDR2 is SYDVKM.

This clone was seen a handful of times. The CDR3 DNA is TGTGCCAGCAGTGTCCTACATGGCGAGACCCAGTACTTC. The encoded protein is CASSVLHGETQYF. This chain joins TRBV6-5 and TRBJ2-5, with D hard to call. CDR3 length: 13 residues. The germline V gene encodes CDR1 MNHEY and CDR2 SVGAGI. Trimming removed 5 bases from V and 5 bases from J, with 12 bases in between.

This clone was recorded a few times. The chain uses TRBV7-3 and TRBJ2-7; 10 positions match TRBD1. Trimming removed 4 bases from V and 0 bases from J; junction bases left unmatched: 3. Germline CDR1 and CDR2: SGHTA and FQGTGA. The CDR3 is 15 amino acids. CDR3 sequence (DNA): TGTGCCAGCAGCTCTCGGACAGGGGGCTCCTACGAGCAGTACTTC. This encodes CASSSRTGGSYEQYF.

The rearrangement uses TRBV11-3 and TRBJ2-7, with 7 positions matching TRBD1. Germline-derived CDR1 and CDR2 are SGHNT and YENEEA. V shed 5 bases and J 5 bases; nucleotides not matched to a gene: 3. This CDR3 spans 12 amino acids. The CDR3 DNA follows: TGTGCCAGCAGCACAGACAGGGACGAGCAGTACTTC. Translated, it gives CASSTDRDEQYF.

This clone occurred a few times. This rearrangement joins TRBV7-3 to TRBJ2-7; 7 bases line up with TRBD2. Germline V gene data show CDR1 as SGHTA and CDR2 as FQGTGA. The CDR3 loop spans 15 amino acids. The J segment lost 2 bases and the V segment lost 3 bases, leaving 7 bases of the junction unmatched. The CDR3: CASSFRLADTYEQYF. CDR3 coding DNA: TGTGCCAGCAGCTTCCGACTAGCCGATACCTACGAGCAGTACTTC.

This clone came up a few times. The V call is TRBV7-9, the J call TRBJ2-1; 8 bases align to TRBD1. V dropped 3 bases and J dropped 3; count of bases not matched to a gene: 4. Germline loops: CDR1 SEHNR, CDR2 FQNEAQ (reference sequence). This CDR3 contains 15 residues. The CDR3, as DNA: TGTGCCAGCAGCTTTGACAGGGGAAGCTACAATGAGCAGTTCTTC. Amino acids: CASSFDRGSYNEQFF.

This chain joins TRBV28 and TRBJ1-2; no clear D gene. Per germline, CDR1 MDHEN and CDR2 SYDVKM. This CDR3 is built from 12 residues. The V end lost 1 base, the J end lost 4 bases, and 4 bases lay between the germline ends. For the CDR3, the DNA is TGTGCCAGCAGTTTATCCACCTATGGCTACACCTTC. Translation: CASSLSTYGYTF.

This chain connects TRBV7-6 to TRBJ2-5, with no clear D. This CDR3 is 13 amino acids long. Germline V CDR1 and CDR2: SGHVS, FNYEAQ. V lost 5 bases and J lost 6, with 13 bases in between. The CDR3 here is CASSHEAPKTQYF. The CDR3 DNA is TGTGCCAGCAGCCACGAGGCACCGAAGACCCAGTACTTC.

This sequence joins TRBV5-1 and TRBJ1-4, with D possibly TRBD1 on 6 matching bases. Deletions cut 4 bases from V and 0 bases from J, with 13 bases between. This CDR3 region has 16 residues. Germline loops: CDR1 SGHRS, CDR2 YFSETQ. CDR3 in amino acids: CASSPPQGTTNEKLFF. For the CDR3, the DNA is TGCGCCAGCAGCCCGCCACAGGGAACAACTAATGAAAAACTGTTTTTT.

The genes are TRBV5-4 and TRBJ2-7, with D hard to call. The CDR3 is made up of 15 amino acids. Germline CDR1 is SGHNT and CDR2 is YYREEE (reference sequence). Trimming took 0 bases from V and 4 from J, leaving 14 bases between them. The chain's CDR3 is CASSLGVAGRYEQYF. The CDR3 nucleotides are TGTGCCAGCAGCTTGGGCGTGGCTGGGCGATACGAGCAGTACTTC.